The T cell receptor (beta chain) described here comes from a study of T-cell reconstitution after alpha-beta-depleted transplantation in children. Regarding the study as a whole: T-cell counts and diversity at one year following transplant were attributed mainly to newly produced T cells. Diversity of TCRbeta at day 60 was high in some patients, arising from surviving recipient T cells and thymic progenitors. Several hundred rapidly expanded clones from non-depleted graft cells reportedly supplied alpha-beta T cells about two months post-transplant.

V trimming: 6 bases; J trimming: 8 bases; junction bases outside the gene matches: 6. This CDR3 has 12 residues. Germline CDR1 MNHEY, CDR2 SMNVEV (reference sequence). Preparation of the TCRbeta library involved a method that used unique molecular identifiers. TCRdb redid the calling of the PCR reads with MiXCR, one entry per CDR3 protein. Seen here are fewer than 750,000 distinct CDR3 sequences, roughly 27% observed once, and the top ten hold approximately 39%. Only a few counts were recorded for this clonotype. The antigen is unknown. The sample in question was PBMCs, obtained before TCRalphabeta/CD19-depleted stem cell transplant. This chain connects TRBV27 to TRBJ1-2; 7 bases map to TRBD1. The source is a boy under three years old with Wiskott-Aldrich syndrome, due to receive a stem cell transplant. The chain's CDR3 is CASRTTGFGYTF. As DNA, the CDR3 is TGTGCCAGCAGAACGACAGGGTTCGGCTACACCTTC.